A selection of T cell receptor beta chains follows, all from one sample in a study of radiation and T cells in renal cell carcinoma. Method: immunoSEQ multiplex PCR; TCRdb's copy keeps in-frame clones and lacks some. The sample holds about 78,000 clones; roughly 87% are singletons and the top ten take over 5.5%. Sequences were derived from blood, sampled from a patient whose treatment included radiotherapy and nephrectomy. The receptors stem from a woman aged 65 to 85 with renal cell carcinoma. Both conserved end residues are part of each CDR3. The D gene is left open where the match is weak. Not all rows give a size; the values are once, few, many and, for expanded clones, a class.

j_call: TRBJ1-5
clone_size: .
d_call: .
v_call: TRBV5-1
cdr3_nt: TGCGCCAGCAGCTTGGTAGGGGGTAATCAGCCCCAGCATTTT
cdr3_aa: CASSLVGGNQPQHF

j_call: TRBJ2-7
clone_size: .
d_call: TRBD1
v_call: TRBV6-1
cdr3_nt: TGTGCCAGCAGTTATTCTACTGGGACAGGACAGTACTTC
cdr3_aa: CASSYSTGTGQYF

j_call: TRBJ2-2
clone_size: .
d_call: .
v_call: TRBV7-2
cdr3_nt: TGTGCCAGCAGCTTAGAAACTCGGGTCAGCCGGGAGCTGTTTTTT
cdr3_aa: CASSLETRVSRELFF

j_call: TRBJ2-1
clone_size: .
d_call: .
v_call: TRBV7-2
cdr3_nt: TGTGCCAGCAGCTCCCGAGGACAGAGTTACAATGAGCAGTTCTTC
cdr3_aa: CASSSRGQSYNEQFF

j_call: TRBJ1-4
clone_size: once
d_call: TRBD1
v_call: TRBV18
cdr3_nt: TGTGCCAGCTCGCCGGGACAGGGGGCGTTTGAAAAACTGTTTTTT
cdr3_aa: CASSPGQGAFEKLFF

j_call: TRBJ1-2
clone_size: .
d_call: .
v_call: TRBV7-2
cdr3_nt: TGTGCCAGCAGCTTAGCGACAGCTAACTATGGCTACACCTTC
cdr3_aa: CASSLATANYGYTF

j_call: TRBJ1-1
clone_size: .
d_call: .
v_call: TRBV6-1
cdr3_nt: TGTGCCAGCAGTCCCGCGACCTCGAACACTGAAGCTTTCTTT
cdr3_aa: CASSPATSNTEAFF

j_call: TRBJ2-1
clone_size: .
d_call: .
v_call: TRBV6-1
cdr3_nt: TGTGCCAGCAAACAGGGATACAATGAGCAGTTCTTC
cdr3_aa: CASKQGYNEQFF

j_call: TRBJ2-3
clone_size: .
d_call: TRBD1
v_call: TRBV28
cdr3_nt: TGTGCCAGCAGACGGACAGGGGCCACAGATACGCAGTATTTT
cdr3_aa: CASRRTGATDTQYF

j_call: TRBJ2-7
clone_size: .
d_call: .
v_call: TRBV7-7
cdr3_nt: TGTGCTAGCAGTCCCCCGGGACACCACAACGAGCAGTACTTC
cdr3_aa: CASSPPGHHNEQYF

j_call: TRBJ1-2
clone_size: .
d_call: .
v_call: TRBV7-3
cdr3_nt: TGTGCCAGCAGCCTAGACAGTACTAACTATGGCTACACCTTC
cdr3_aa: CASSLDSTNYGYTF

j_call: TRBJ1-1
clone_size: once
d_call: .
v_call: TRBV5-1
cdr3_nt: TGCGCCAGCAGCCCAACAGGGAACACTGAAGCTTTCTTT
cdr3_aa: CASSPTGNTEAFF

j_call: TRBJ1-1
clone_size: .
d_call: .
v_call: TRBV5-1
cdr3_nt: TGCGCCAGCAGTCGGGACATTCTCACTGAAGCTTTCTTT
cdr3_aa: CASSRDILTEAFF

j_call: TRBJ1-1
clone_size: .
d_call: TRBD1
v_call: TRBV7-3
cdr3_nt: TGTGCCAGCAGCGTGGACAGGGCGAACACTGAAGCTTTCTTT
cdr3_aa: CASSVDRANTEAFF

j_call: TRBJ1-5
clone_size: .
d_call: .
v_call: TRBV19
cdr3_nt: TGTGCCAGTGGACTCGGGCTGGGAGGCAATCAGCCCCAGCATTTT
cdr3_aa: CASGLGLGGNQPQHF

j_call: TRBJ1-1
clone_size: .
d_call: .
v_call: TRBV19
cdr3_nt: TGTGCCAGTACTCCGAGGGGGGGGCCGTACACTGAAGCTTTCTTT
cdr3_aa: CASTPRGGPYTEAFF

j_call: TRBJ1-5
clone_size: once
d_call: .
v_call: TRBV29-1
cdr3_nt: TGCAGCGCTCGAATGGGGTACAATCAGCCCCAGCATTTT
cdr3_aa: CSARMGYNQPQHF

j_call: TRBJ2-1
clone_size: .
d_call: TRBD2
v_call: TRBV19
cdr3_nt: TGTGCCAGTCAAACTACTAGCGGAGGATACAATGAGCAGTTCTTC
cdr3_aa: CASQTTSGGYNEQFF

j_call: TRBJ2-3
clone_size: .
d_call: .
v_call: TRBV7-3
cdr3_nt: TGTGCCAGCAGCTTAAGTGTTAGAACAGATACGCAGTATTTT
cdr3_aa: CASSLSVRTDTQYF

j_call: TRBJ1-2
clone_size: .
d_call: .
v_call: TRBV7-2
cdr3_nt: TGTGCCAGCAGGCCCGGGACGGATAACTATGGCTACACCTTC
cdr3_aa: CASRPGTDNYGYTF

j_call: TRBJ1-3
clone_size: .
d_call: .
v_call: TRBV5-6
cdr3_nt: TGTGCCAGCAGCTTGGCAGGGCTGCGAAACACCATATATTTT
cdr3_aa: CASSLAGLRNTIYF

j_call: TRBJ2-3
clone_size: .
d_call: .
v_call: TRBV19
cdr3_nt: TGTGCCAGTAGTATGGGCAGGGGCCTAACTAGCACAGATACGCAGTATTTT
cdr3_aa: CASSMGRGLTSTDTQYF

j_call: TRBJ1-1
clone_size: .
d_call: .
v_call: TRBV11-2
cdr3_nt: TGTGCCAGCAGCTTATACAGGACGGCGAACACTGAAGCTTTCTTT
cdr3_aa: CASSLYRTANTEAFF

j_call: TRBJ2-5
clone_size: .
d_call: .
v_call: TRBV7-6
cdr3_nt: TGTGCCAGCAGCTTAATAGTTGCGGGGTTCCCAGAGACCCAGTACTTC
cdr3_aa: CASSLIVAGFPETQYF

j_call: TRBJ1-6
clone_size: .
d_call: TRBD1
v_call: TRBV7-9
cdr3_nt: TGTGCCAGCCAAGGGACAGGGCAATCACCCCTCCACTTT
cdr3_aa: CASQGTGQSPLHF

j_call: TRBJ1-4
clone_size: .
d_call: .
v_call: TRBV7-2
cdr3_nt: TGTGCCAGCAGTCTTTCCAGGGTGAATGAAAAACTGTTTTTT
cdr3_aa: CASSLSRVNEKLFF

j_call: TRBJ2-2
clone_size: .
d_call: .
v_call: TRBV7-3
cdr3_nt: TGTGCCAGCAGCTCCCTGGCCGGGCCTAACACCGGGGAGCTGTTTTTT
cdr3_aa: CASSSLAGPNTGELFF

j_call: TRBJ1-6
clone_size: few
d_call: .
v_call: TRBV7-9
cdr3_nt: TGTGCCAGCAGCTCCTCTGCGGATTCACCCCTCCACTTT
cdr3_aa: CASSSSADSPLHF

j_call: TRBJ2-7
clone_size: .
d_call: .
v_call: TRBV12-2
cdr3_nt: TGTGCAAGTCAAAAACCCGGACAGGGGGCGTCGGGGCAGTACTTC
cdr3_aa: CASQKPGQGASGQYF

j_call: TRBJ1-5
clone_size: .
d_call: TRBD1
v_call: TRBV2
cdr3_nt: TGTGCCAGCAGTGAGAGTTCCGACAGGGGGCGGGATCAGCCCCAGCATTTT
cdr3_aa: CASSESSDRGRDQPQHF

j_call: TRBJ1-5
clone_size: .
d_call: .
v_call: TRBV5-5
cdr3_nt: TGTGCCAGCAGCACGGGGCCGGGGAGCAATCAGCCCCAGCATTTT
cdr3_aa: CASSTGPGSNQPQHF

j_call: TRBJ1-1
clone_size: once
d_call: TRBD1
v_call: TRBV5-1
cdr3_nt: TGCGCCAGCAGGACACAGGGGGCAGACACTGAAGCTTTCTTT
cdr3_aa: CASRTQGADTEAFF

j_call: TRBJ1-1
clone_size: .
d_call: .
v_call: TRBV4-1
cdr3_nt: TGCGCCAGCAGCCAAGCATTGTACCCGGGCACTGAAGCTTTCTTT
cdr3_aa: CASSQALYPGTEAFF

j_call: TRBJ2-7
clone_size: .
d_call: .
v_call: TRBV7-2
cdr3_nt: TGTGCCAGCAGCTTAGTAGCCGGATCCTACGAGCAGTACTTC
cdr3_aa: CASSLVAGSYEQYF

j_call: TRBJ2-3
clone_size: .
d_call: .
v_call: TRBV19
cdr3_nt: TGTGCCAGTAGTAAGGGGGACCGACTCACAGATACGCAGTATTTT
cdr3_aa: CASSKGDRLTDTQYF

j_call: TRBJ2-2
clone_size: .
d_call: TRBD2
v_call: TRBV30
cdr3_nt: TGTGCCTGGAGTGTTGGGGCTAGCGGGGTCGGGGAGCTGTTTTTT
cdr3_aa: CAWSVGASGVGELFF

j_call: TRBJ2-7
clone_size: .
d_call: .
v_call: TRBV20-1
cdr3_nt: TGCAGTGCCTTCTCCTACGAGCAGTACTTC
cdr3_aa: CSAFSYEQYF

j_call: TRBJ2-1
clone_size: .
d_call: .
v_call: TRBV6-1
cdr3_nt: TGTGCCAGCAGTGTCCGGGGCCCTTACAATGAGCAGTTCTTC
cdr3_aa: CASSVRGPYNEQFF

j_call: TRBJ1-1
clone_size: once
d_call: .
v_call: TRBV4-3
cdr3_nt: TGCGCCAGCAGCCAAGAAGAGGGAGGGAACACTGAAGCTTTCTTT
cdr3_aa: CASSQEEGGNTEAFF

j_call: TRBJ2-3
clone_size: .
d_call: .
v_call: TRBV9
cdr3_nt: TGTGCCAGCAGCGTAGCTTCAGGGAGCTTCACAGATACGCAGTATTTT
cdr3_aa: CASSVASGSFTDTQYF

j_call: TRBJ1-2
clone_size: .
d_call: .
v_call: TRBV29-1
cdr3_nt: TGCAGCGTTGCTCAGCCCTATGGCTACACCTTC
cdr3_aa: CSVAQPYGYTF